This TCR beta chain was sequenced during a study of vaccination and CD4 T cells after COVID-19. Study-level information: Blood was drawn a median roughly 79 days post second dose, range 14 to 241.

The CDR3 loop spans 16 amino acids. CDR1 is MNHNS and CDR2 is SASEGT in the germline V gene. V trimming: 8 bases; J trimming: 0 bases; junction bases outside the gene matches: 11. Described treatment: approximately 10-day PBMC culture with coronavirus spike peptide pools or control peptides (ViraFEST assay). This clonotype was seen more than once but under ten times. The target antigen is unknown. Overall study results and limits: The great majority, 304 of 307 vaccine-specific clones, proved spike mono-reactive in convalescent patients.

Cultured CD4+ T-cell DNA underwent Oncomine TCR Beta short-read sequencing. Each CDR3 protein is one row after TCRdb ran MiXCR on the PCR reads. Among about 20,000 distinct CDR3 sequences listed, 38% were seen once. The chain uses TRBV6-1 and TRBJ2-3, with 7 bases identical to TRBD1. The material sequenced was CD4+ T cells from blood, cultured in vitro, taken before SARS-CoV-2 vaccination. The receptor was isolated from a human donor who received a COVID-19 vaccine. The CDR3: CASLHRGYISTDTQYF. CDR3 DNA sequence: TGTGCCAGCCTTCACAGGGGTTACATTAGCACAGATACGCAGTATTTT.